The clone carrying this TCR beta chain was recorded many times. Its antigen is currently unknown. In the original processing: From roughly 23,000 to 640,000 TCRs were found per sample, with a median of approximately 92,000. TCRdb passed the RACE reads through MiXCR, listing each CDR3 protein once. TCRdb, not the authors, supplied the V and J calls. The sample records 99,000 or so distinct CDR3 sequences, 9.5% to 14% being singletons. The CDR3 has 14 amino acids. The V gene lost 4 bases and the J gene lost 6 bases, with 13 bases spanning the gap. Germline CDR1 and CDR2: LNHDA and SQIVND (reference sequence). Time point denoted: pre-sensitization, week 0. The sample's treatment: therapeutic diphenylcyclopropenone sensitization with weekly scalp DPC. Total RNA came from unfractionated whole blood. The sample originates from a study of human T cells and chemical hapten exposure. As for the study in general: Each week of the approximately 26-week study, patients had diphenylcyclopropenone applied to the scalp. Study-level results: A positive correlation with patch test score was shown by PT1 expanded TCR counts.

The origin of this receptor is an older woman with alopecia areata. Some clones in this sample may be carry-over from other donors' samples. This specimen was whole blood, taken in connection with sensitization to the hapten diphenylcyclopropenone (DPC). The chain carries TRBV19 and TRBJ1-5; D is possibly TRBD1 (5 bases). The chain's CDR3 is CASSTPGSRQPQHF. The CDR3 DNA follows: TGTGCCAGTAGTACCCCAGGGTCCCGTCAGCCCCAGCATTTT.